This TCR beta chain is from a study of blood T cell repertoires in COVID-19 (dated by TCRdb to about 2020). Notes on the research overall: Collaborator samples came from the United States, Italy and Spain and covered acute and convalescent phases of COVID-19. HLA class I and class II types, where available, came from metadata supplied by the sample provider rather than from assay-based typing. The material from the prospective study consisted of cDNA or gDNA derived from T cells, B-cell-depleted T cells, or PBMCs. A freely available public database, intended as a resource for researchers studying the immune response to SARS-CoV-2, is where the repertoires were released. Samples were obtained from the ongoing ImmuneRACE study (first 160 participants) and from 1,000 to 1,500 subjects provided by 6 global collaborators. Nearly every sample came with metadata listing a de-identified subject ID, COVID-19 status, age in years and sex. The dataset comprised deeply sampled blood TCRbeta repertoires from subjects exposed to, actively infected with, or recovered from COVID-19.

Points on this clone: Its target antigen remains unknown. Qualities for individual bases were not recorded, and no much larger clone is one base off.

The germline V gene (reference sequence) supplies CDR1 GTSNPN and CDR2 SVGIG. V is shortened by 5 bases, J by 4 bases, and the region joining them spans 7 bases. The CDR3 measures 11 amino acids from cysteine to phenylalanine. Solely the CDR3 DNA is kept, with 33 bases framed from the first base. Whole blood was collected in K2EDTA tubes by collaborating institutions according to the institutions' own protocols. For TCRbeta analysis, collaborators shipped samples as frozen whole blood, isolated PBMCs, or DNA extracted from either of those sample types. On the study overall, not on this receptor specifically: How much clinical and demographic metadata was included differed by source and by participant, and the metadata was provided uncurated.

TCRbeta CDR3 regions were amplified from genomic DNA by means of the immunoSEQ Assay, a bias-controlled multiplex PCR. As for the authors' bioinformatics: The number of nucleated cells in each sample was estimated from the amplification of reference gene primers within the assay. To quantify the absolute abundance of each unique TCRbeta CDR3 rearrangement, sequence reads were collapsed and filtered. Productive Simpson clonality was computed per sample as the square root of Simpson's diversity index over productive rearrangements. The table comes from immuneACCESS by way of TCRdb, which keeps in-frame sequences with V and J called. Part of the clones is missing from these tables; in studies checked, under half for an unresolved V gene and the rest for unknown reasons. The V and J calls and clone size were taken over from that table, and D and trimming were inferred from the DNA. The sample table lists 140,000 to 150,000 clones, approximately 85% of them with a count of one. The ten largest make up approximately 1.8% of the sample.

The TCR was taken from a man in his 70s with acute or convalescent COVID-19. The V and J segments used are TRBV30 and TRBJ2-3; matching of 6 bases hints at TRBD2 as the D gene. Sequencing used peripheral blood. The CDR3 region: CAWGRSDTQYF. The sequence in DNA is TGTGCCTGGGGGAGGTCAGATACGCAGTATTTT.